A single T cell receptor beta chain is shown here with its context. The antigen remains undetermined. By flow cytometry, patients selected for sequencing had shown an expansion of CD8+CD57+ cells. The patients all had a severe acquired aplastic anemia diagnosis. Patients had received no therapy at the time of blood sampling. Both TCR beta VDJ combination and CDR3 sequence profiling were carried out. Genomic DNA was the template for this profiling. TCRdb called the reads again in MiXCR, with one record for every CDR3 protein. The sample carries 250,000 to 350,000 distinct CDR3 sequences, under 60% recorded once. The data were obtained in a study of CD8+CD57+ T cells in acquired aplastic anemia. Study background: DNA per sorted CD4+ or CD8+ sample ranged about 0.19 to 30 ug, averaging around 3.2 ug.

Overall study results and limits: Overlapping CD8+ CDR3 repertoires of patients and controls contained under 35 shared sequences.

CDR3 size: 16 residues. Germline V CDR1 and CDR2: SGDLS, YYNGEE. J was trimmed by 4 bases and V by 3 bases; bases with no gene match: 7. V is TRBV9 and J is TRBJ2-3; 11 bases align to TRBD2. The source material was sorted CD4+, CD8+, or CD8+CD57+ T cells (not recorded which) from PBMCs. The sequence came from a human donor with aplastic anemia. As DNA, the CDR3 is TGTGCCAGCAGCGCTACCGGGACTAGCGGACCAGATACGCAGTATTTT. This encodes CASSATGTSGPDTQYF.